These 3 T cell receptor beta chains were all obtained from the same sample, sequenced in a study of cytomegalovirus exposure and HLA in healthy donors. PCR involved 60 Vbeta and 13 Jbeta primers. Assay: immunoSEQ multiplex PCR; the TCRdb copy retains only in-frame clones and omits some. Of 100,000 to 120,000 clones in the sample, around four fifths were seen once. The sample was PBMCs. These receptor sequences come from a man aged 25 to 40 in good health and CMV-seronegative.

The sample holds a few counts of this clone. The chain has TRBV14 and TRBJ2-3, with TRBD1 identical over 10 bases. J lost 3 bases, V lost 6 bases, and 9 bases had no gene match. Germline values: CDR1 SGHDN, CDR2 FVKESK. CDR3 length equals 16 residues. CDR3 DNA sequence: TGTGCCAGCAGACCCCTTCCGGGACAGGGGACAGATACGCAGTATTTT. Residues: CASRPLPGQGTDTQYF.

V usage is TRBV10-3 and J usage is TRBJ1-1; 10 nucleotides agree with TRBD1. In germline, CDR1 is ENHRY, CDR2 SYGVKD. The V and J ends lost 5 bases and 3 bases, in that order; junction bases with no gene match: 6. The CDR3 loop spans 15 amino acids. The CDR3 loop reads CAISPGTGVHTEAFF. DNA of the CDR3: TGTGCCATCAGTCCCGGGACAGGGGTCCACACTGAAGCTTTCTTT.

This rearrangement joins TRBV18 to TRBJ2-6; D call uncertain. From germline, CDR1 is KGHSH and CDR2 LQKENI. The V end lost 3 bases, the J end lost 4 bases, and 7 bases lay between the germline ends. The CDR3 consists of 14 residues. CDR3 loop: CASSPGYGANVLTF. CDR3 in DNA: TGTGCCAGCTCACCGGGCTACGGGGCCAACGTCCTGACTTTC.